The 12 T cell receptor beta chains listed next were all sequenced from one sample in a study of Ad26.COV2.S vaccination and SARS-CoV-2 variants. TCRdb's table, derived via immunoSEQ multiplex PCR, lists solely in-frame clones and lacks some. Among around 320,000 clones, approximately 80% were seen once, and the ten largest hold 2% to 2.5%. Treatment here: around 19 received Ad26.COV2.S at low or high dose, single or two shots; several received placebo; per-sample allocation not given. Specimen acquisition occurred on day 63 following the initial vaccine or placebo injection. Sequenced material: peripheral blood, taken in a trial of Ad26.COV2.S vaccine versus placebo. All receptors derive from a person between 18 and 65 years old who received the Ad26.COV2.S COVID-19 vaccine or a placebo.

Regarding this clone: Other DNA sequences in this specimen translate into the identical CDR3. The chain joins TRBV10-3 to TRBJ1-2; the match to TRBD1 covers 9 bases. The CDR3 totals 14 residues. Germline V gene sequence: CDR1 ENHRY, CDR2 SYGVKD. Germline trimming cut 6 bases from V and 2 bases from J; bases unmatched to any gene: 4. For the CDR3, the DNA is TGTGCCATCAGCGAGACAGGGGGGAACTATGGCTACACCTTC. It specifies CAISETGGNYGYTF.

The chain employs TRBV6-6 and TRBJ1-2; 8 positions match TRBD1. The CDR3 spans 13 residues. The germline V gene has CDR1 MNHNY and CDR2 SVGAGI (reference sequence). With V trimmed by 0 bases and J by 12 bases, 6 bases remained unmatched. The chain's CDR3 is CASSYSTGQVHTF. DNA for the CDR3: TGTGCCAGCAGTTACTCTACGGGACAGGTCCACACCTTC.

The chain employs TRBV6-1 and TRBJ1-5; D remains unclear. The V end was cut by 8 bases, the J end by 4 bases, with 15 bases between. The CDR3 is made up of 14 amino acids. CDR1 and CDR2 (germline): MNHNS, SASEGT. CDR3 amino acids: CASLSHSGNQPQHF. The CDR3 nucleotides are TGTGCCAGCCTTTCTCATAGTGGGAATCAGCCCCAGCATTTT.

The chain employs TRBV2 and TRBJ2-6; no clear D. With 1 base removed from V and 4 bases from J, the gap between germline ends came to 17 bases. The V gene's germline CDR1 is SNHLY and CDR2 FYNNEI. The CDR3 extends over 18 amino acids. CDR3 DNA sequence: TGTGCCAGCAGTGAAGACAACCCCACCCGCCCCGGGGCCAACGTCCTGACTTTC. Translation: CASSEDNPTRPGANVLTF.

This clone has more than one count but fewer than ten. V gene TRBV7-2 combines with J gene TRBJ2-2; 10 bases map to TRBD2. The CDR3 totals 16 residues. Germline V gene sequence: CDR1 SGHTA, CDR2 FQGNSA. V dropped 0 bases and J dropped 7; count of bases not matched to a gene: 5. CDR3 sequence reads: CASSLAAGGPSGELFF. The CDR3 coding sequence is TGTGCCAGCAGCTTAGCAGCGGGGGGGCCCAGCGGGGAGCTGTTTTTT. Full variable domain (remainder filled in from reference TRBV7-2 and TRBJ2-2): GAGVSQSPSNKVTEKGKDVELRCDPISGHTALYWYRQSLGQGLEFLIYFQGNSAPDKSGLPSDRFSAERTGGSVSTLTIQRTQQEDSAVYLCASSLAAGGPSGELFFGEGSRLTVL.

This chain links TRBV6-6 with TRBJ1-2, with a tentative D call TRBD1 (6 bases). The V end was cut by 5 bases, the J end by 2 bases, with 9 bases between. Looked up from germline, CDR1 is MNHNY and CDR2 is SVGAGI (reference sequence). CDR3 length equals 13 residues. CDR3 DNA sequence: TGTGCCAGCAGTCGCGGACAGAACTATGGCTACACCTTC. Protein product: CASSRGQNYGYTF.

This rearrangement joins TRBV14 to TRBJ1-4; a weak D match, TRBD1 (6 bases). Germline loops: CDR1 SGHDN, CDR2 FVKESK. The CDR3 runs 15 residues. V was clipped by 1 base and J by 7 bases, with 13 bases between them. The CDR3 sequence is CASSQVGQGGEKLFF. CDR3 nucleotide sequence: TGTGCCAGCAGCCAAGTTGGCCAAGGGGGTGAAAAACTGTTTTTT.

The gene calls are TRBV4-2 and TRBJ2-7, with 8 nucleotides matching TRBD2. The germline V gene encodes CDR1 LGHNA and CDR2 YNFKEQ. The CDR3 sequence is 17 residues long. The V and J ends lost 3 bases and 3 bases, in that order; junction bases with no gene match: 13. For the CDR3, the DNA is TGTGCCAGCAGCCATCCCACGGGAGGCGGGGGGTTCTACGAGCAGTACTTC. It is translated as CASSHPTGGGGFYEQYF.

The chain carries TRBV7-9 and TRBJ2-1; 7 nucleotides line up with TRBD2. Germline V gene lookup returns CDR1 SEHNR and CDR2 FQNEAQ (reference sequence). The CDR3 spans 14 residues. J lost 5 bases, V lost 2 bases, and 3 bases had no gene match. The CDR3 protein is CASSLMGGNNEQFF. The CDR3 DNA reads TGTGCCAGCAGCTTAATGGGGGGGAACAATGAGCAGTTCTTC. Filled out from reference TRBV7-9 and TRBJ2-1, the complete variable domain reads DTGVSQNPRHKITKRGQNVTFRCDPISEHNRLYWYRQTLGQGPEFLTYFQNEAQLEKSRLLSDRFSAERPKGSFSTLEIQRTEQGDSAMYLCASSLMGGNNEQFFGPGTRLTVL.

The CDR3 bases are TGTGCCAGCAGCTTAGAAAGAATCCCCGGGGAGCTGTTTTTT. Protein sequence: CASSLERIPGELFF. This chain links TRBV7-9 with TRBJ2-2, with D uncertain. V was clipped by 1 base and J by 6 bases, with 9 bases between them. Germline values: CDR1 SEHNR, CDR2 FQNEAQ (reference sequence). The CDR3 is 14 residues long.

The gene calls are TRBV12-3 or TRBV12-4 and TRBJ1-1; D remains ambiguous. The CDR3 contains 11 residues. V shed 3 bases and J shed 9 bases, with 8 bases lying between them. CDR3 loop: CASSFSSKAFF. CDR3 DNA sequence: TGTGCCAGCAGTTTCTCGAGTAAAGCTTTCTTT.

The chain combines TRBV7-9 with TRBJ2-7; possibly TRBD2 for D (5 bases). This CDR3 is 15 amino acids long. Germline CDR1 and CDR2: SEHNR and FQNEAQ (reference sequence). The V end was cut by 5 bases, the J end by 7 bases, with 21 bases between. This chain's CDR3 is CASSPRARVAGEQYF. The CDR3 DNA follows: TGTGCCAGCAGCCCTCGGGCGAGGGTCGCTGGGGAGCAGTACTTC.